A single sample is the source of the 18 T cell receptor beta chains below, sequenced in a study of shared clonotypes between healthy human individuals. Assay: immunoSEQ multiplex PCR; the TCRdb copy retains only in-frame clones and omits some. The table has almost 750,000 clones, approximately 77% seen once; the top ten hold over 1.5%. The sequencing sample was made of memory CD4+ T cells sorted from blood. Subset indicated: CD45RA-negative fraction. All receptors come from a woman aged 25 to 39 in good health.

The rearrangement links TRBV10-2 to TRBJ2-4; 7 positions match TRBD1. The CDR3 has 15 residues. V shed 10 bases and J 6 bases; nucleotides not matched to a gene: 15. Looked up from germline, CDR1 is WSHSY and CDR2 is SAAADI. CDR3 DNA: TGCGCCACCAAGGGGGAGACAGGGATCGGAAACATTCAGTACTTC. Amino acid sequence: CATKGETGIGNIQYF.

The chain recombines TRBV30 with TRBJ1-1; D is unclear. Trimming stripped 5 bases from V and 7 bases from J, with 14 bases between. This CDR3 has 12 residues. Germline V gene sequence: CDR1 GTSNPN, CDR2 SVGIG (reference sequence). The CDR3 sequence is CAWPGSADEAFF. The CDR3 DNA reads TGTGCCTGGCCCGGTTCGGCGGATGAAGCTTTCTTT.

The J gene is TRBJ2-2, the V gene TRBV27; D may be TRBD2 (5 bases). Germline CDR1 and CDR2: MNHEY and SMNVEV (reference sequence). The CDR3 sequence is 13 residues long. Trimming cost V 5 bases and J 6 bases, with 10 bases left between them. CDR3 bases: TGTGCCAGCAGTAAGGACTCGTCCGGGGAGCTGTTTTTT. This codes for CASSKDSSGELFF.

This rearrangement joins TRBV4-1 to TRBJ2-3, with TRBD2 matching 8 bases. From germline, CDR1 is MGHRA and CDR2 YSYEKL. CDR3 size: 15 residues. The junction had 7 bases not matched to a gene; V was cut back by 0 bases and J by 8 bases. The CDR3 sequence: CASSQEATSGLTQYF. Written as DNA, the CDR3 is TGCGCCAGCAGCCAAGAGGCTACTAGCGGTCTTACGCAGTATTTT.

The CDR3 DNA reads TGTGCCAGCAGCTTAGGGAGAGGGGCGGGCTATGGCTACACCTTC. This gives the protein CASSLGRGAGYGYTF. The rearrangement joins TRBV13 to TRBJ1-2; D might be TRBD1 (5 bases). The CDR3 extends over 15 amino acids. V was pared by 0 bases and J by 4 bases, with 12 bases between. The germline V gene encodes CDR1 PRHDT and CDR2 FYEKMQ (reference sequence).

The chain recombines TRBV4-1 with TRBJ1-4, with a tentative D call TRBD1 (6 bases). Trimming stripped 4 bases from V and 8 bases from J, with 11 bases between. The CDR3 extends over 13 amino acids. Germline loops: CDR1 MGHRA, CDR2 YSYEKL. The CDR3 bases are TGCGCCAGCAGCCTCATAGACAGGGAAAAACTGTTTTTT. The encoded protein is CASSLIDREKLFF.

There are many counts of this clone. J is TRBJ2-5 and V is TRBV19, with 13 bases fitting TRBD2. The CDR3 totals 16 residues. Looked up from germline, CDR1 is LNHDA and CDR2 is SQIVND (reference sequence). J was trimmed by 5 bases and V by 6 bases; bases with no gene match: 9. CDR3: CASSVGLAGVFETQYF. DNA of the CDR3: TGTGCCAGTAGCGTCGGACTAGCGGGAGTATTTGAGACCCAGTACTTC.

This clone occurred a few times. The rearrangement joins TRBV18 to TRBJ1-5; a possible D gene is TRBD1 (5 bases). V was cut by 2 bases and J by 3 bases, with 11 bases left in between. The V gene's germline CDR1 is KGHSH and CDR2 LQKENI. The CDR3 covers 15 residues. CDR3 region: CASSPSQAVNQPQHF. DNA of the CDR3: TGTGCCAGCTCACCATCACAGGCGGTCAATCAGCCCCAGCATTTT.

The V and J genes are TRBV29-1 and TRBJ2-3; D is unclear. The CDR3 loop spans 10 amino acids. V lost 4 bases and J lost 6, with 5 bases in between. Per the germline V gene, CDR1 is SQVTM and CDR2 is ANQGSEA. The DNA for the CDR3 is TGCAGCGTTGTGGCCGATACGCAGTATTTT. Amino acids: CSVVADTQYF.

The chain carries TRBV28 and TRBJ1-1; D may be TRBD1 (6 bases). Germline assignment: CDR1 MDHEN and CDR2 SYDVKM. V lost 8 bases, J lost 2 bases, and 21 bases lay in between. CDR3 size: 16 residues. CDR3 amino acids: CASSGRWGRGNTEAFF. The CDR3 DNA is TGTGCCAGCTCCGGTCGGTGGGGGCGTGGAAACACTGAAGCTTTCTTT.

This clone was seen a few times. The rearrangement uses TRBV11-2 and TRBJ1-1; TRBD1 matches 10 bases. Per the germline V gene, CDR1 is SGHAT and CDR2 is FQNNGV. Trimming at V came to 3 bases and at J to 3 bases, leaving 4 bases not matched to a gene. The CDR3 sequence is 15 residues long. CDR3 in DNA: TGTGCCAGCAGCTTCTTGGGGACAGGGGACACTGAAGCTTTCTTT. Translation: CASSFLGTGDTEAFF.

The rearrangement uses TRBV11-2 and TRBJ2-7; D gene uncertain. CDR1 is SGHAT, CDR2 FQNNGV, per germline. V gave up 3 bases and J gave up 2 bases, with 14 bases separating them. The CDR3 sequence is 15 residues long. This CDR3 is CASSLVGPDAYEQYF. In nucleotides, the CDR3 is TGTGCCAGCAGCTTGGTCGGGCCGGACGCCTACGAGCAGTACTTC.

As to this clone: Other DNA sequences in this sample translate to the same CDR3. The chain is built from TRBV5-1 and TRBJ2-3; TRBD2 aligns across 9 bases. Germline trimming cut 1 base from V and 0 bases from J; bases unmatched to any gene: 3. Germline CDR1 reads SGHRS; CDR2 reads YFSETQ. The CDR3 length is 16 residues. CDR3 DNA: TGCGCCAGCAGCTTGTCCCTAGCGGGGAGCACAGATACGCAGTATTTT. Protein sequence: CASSLSLAGSTDTQYF.

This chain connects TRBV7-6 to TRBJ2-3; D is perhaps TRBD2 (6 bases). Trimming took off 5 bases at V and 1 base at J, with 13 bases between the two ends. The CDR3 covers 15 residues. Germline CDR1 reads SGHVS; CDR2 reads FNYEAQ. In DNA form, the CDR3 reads TGTGCCAGCAGCAAACTAGCTTCGGGCACAGATACGCAGTATTTT. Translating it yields CASSKLASGTDTQYF.

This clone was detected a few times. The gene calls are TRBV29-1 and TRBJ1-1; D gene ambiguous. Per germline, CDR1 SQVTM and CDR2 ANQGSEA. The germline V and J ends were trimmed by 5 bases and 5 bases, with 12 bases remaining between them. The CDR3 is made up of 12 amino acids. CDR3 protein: CSVLLGVTEAFF. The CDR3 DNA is TGCAGCGTTCTCCTCGGGGTAACTGAAGCTTTCTTT.

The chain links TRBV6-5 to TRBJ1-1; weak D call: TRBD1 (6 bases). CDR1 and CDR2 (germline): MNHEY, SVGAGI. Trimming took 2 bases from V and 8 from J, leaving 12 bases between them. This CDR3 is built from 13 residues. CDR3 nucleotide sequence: TGTGCCAGCAGTTACGACCTCACAGGGGAAGCTTTCTTT. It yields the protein CASSYDLTGEAFF.

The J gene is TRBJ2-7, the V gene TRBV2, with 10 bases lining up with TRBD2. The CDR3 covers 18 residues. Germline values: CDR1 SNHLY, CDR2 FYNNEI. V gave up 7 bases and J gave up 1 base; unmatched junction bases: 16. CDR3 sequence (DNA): TGTGCCAGCACCCCGTGGAAGTCTAGCGGGAGATCATCCTACGAGCAGTACTTC. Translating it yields CASTPWKSSGRSSYEQYF.

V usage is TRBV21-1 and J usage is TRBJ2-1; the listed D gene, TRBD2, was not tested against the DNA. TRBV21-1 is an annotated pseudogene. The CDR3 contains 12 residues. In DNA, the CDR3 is TGTGCCAGCAGCGGACGACTAGCAGAGCAGTTCTTC. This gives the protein CASSGRLAEQFF.